Below, 13 T cell receptor beta chains from the same sample are listed, as sequenced in a study of T cells in Graves' hyperthyroidism and ophthalmopathy. Template material for amplifying TCR beta CDR3 regions consisted of RNA transcripts. Primed by the HTBI set, a first-round RT-PCR was run on the TCR CDR3. TCRdb independently ran MiXCR on the multiplex PCR reads; one entry per CDR3 protein. The sample holds about 690,000 distinct CDR3 sequences; about 18% are singletons and the top ten take around 15%. The specimen sequenced was blood. The origin of the receptors is a middle-aged man with Graves' hyperthyroidism.

This clonotype was counted many times. The chain is built from TRBV11-3 and TRBJ2-1, with 11 nucleotides matching TRBD1. With 2 bases clipped from V and 8 bases from J, the junction kept 2 bases outside the gene matches. The CDR3 covers 14 residues. Looked up from germline, CDR1 is SGHNT and CDR2 is YENEEA. The CDR3 loop is CASSLRTGGYEQFF. DNA for the CDR3: TGTGCCAGCAGCTTACGGACAGGGGGCTATGAGCAGTTCTTC.

This clonotype was detected ten times or more. The rearrangement uses TRBV7-9 and TRBJ2-3; 15 bases align to TRBD2. The junction had 13 bases not matched to a gene; V was cut back by 5 bases and J by 4 bases. CDR1 and CDR2 (germline): SEHNR, FQNEAQ (reference sequence). This CDR3 is 19 amino acids long. In DNA form, the CDR3 reads TGTGCCAGCAGCCCCCGCGGGACTAGCGGGAGGAAGATCGCAGATACGCAGTATTTT. Its protein product is CASSPRGTSGRKIADTQYF.

This clonotype was found many times. The genes are TRBV6-2 or TRBV6-3 and TRBJ2-4; D uncertain. From germline, CDR1 is MNHEY and CDR2 SVGEGT. The V end lost 6 bases, the J end lost 7 bases, and 19 bases lay between the germline ends. The CDR3 is 15 residues long. The CDR3 DNA reads TGTGCCAGCAGAAGAGACATCGGCGACCTTAACATTCAGTACTTC. Encoded protein: CASRRDIGDLNIQYF.

Many counts were recorded for this clonotype. The chain has TRBV5-6 and TRBJ2-1; D may be TRBD1 (7 bases). Germline assignment: CDR1 SGHDT and CDR2 YYEEEE. Trimming stripped 1 base from V and 8 bases from J, with 10 bases between. CDR3 length: 13 residues. CDR3 nucleotide sequence: TGTGCCAGCAGCTTGCAGGGGGGCGATGAGCAGTTCTTC. This codes for CASSLQGGDEQFF.

The rearrangement joins TRBV7-2 to TRBJ1-1, with a tentative D call TRBD1 (6 bases). Trimming took 7 bases from V and 2 from J, leaving 14 bases between them. The germline V gene has CDR1 SGHTA and CDR2 FQGNSA. CDR3 size: 14 residues. CDR3 nucleotides: TGTGCCAGCACCTCCCGGGGGCGCAACACTGAAGCTTTCTTT. Translation gives CASTSRGRNTEAFF. The full variable domain, in which reference TRBV7-2 and TRBJ1-1 provide the parts outside the CDR3, is GAGVSQSPSNKVTEKGKDVELRCDPISGHTALYWYRQSLGQGLEFLIYFQGNSAPDKSGLPSDRFSAERTGGSVSTLTIQRTQQEDSAVYLCASTSRGRNTEAFFGQGTRLTVV.

This clonotype was detected many times. The genes are TRBV11-2 and TRBJ2-5, with 14 bases aligning to TRBD2. This CDR3 spans 20 amino acids. Germline V gene sequence: CDR1 SGHAT, CDR2 FQNNGV. Unmatched junction bases numbered 14, after V lost 0 bases and J lost 5 bases. The CDR3 nucleotides read TGTGCCAGCAGCTTAGATCTGGCGACTAGCGGGAGGGCCGCGGAGGAGACCCAGTACTTC. Its protein is CASSLDLATSGRAAEETQYF.

This clonotype was seen at least ten times. The chain combines TRBV24-1 with TRBJ1-5, with a weak D call TRBD1 (6 bases). Germline V gene lookup returns CDR1 KGHDR and CDR2 SFDVKD. Trimming left V 4 bases short and J 0 bases short, with 12 bases between. CDR3 size: 16 residues. The CDR3 loop reads CATSDARGASNQPQHF. The CDR3 DNA reads as TGTGCCACCAGTGACGCCCGGGGGGCTAGCAATCAGCCCCAGCATTTT.

V gene TRBV18 combines with J gene TRBJ2-7; D ambiguous. CDR3 length equals 15 residues. V was clipped by 2 bases and J by 4 bases, with 15 bases between them. Germline lookup yields CDR1 KGHSH and CDR2 LQKENI. CDR3 in DNA: TGTGCCAGCTCACCAGCCCTACCCGATCTGTACGAGCAGTACTTC. Translating gives CASSPALPDLYEQYF.

In this sample, this clonotype turned up many times. The chain is built from TRBV20-1 and TRBJ2-7, with TRBD2 identical over 12 bases. From germline, CDR1 is DFQATT and CDR2 SNEGSKA (reference sequence). The V gene end was trimmed by 0 bases and the J gene end by 5 bases; junction bases not matched to a gene: 5. The CDR3 runs 15 residues. The CDR3 protein is CSARDPTSGSHEQYF. The DNA of the CDR3 is TGCAGTGCTAGAGATCCGACTAGCGGGAGCCACGAGCAGTACTTC.

This clonotype was observed a handful of times. The chain has TRBV12-3 or TRBV12-4 and TRBJ1-4; 7 nucleotides match TRBD1. V lost 3 bases, J lost 8 bases, and 21 bases stayed unmatched. The CDR3 runs to 19 residues. As DNA, the CDR3 is TGTGCCAGCAGTTTTATTATATGGGGTCAGGGGGGTTCGCGGGAAAAACTGTTTTTT. It translates to CASSFIIWGQGGSREKLFF.

This clonotype was counted ten times or more. The gene calls are TRBV6-6 and TRBJ1-1; 8 positions match TRBD1. The CDR3 sequence is 13 residues long. Germline lookup yields CDR1 MNHNY and CDR2 SVGAGI (reference sequence). V shed 2 bases, J shed 7 bases, and the junction held 3 bases outside the gene matches. CDR3 DNA sequence: TGTGCCAGCAGTTACGTCGGGACAGGTGAAGCTTTCTTT. This gives the protein CASSYVGTGEAFF.

The sample holds many counts of this clonotype. The chain is built from TRBV20-1 and TRBJ2-5, with TRBD1 as a possible D gene (6 bases). V dropped 3 bases and J dropped 5 bases, with 16 bases sitting between them. The CDR3 length is 14 residues. Germline assignment: CDR1 DFQATT and CDR2 SNEGSKA (reference sequence). The chain's CDR3 is CSASCQGGDETQYF. CDR3 nucleotide sequence: TGCAGTGCTAGTTGTCAAGGGGGAGACGAGACCCAGTACTTC.

This clonotype appeared a few times. Lacking the conserved final phenylalanine or tryptophan, this CDR3 likely reflects a read error. This CDR3 is CASRTDNSPLHL. DNA of the CDR3: TGTGCCAGCAGGACAGATAATTCACCCCTCCACCTT. The chain carries TRBV12-3 or TRBV12-4 and TRBJ1-6, with D possibly TRBD1 on 5 matching bases. This CDR3 comprises 12 residues. V was pared by 6 bases and J by 5 bases, with 5 bases between.